The rows below give T cell receptor beta chains drawn from one sample of a study of radiotherapy plus CTLA-4 blockade in lung cancer. Sequencing used immunoSEQ multiplex PCR; TCRdb keeps in-frame clones, though not all of them. The data hold approximately 33,000 clones, with approximately 78% observed a single time. The sample consisted of peripheral blood, taken from a patient treated with radiotherapy plus ipilimumab. The receptors were gathered from a human donor with non-small cell lung cancer who had stable disease on radiotherapy plus ipilimumab. Each CDR3 is given with its conserved first and last residue. A D gene is named only where the DNA matches it firmly. A row's size may be missing; if present it is once, few, many or a size class.

CDR3: CATSRDTVGTPGSGNTIYF
DNA: TGTGCCACCAGCAGAGATACGGTGGGGACGCCCGGCTCTGGAAACACCATATATTTT
length: 19
D: NA
size: few
J: TRBJ1-3
V: TRBV15

CDR3: CASSPGHPRGETQYF
DNA: TGTGCCAGCTCACCGGGACACCCAAGAGGAGAGACCCAGTACTTC
length: 15
D: NA
size: few
J: TRBJ2-5
V: TRBV18

CDR3: CASSPRDQGLYEQYF
DNA: TGTGCCAGCTCACCACGGGACCAGGGCCTTTACGAGCAGTACTTC
length: 15
D: NA
size: once
J: TRBJ2-7
V: TRBV18

CDR3: CSVEPQVYSDTQYF
DNA: TGCAGCGTTGAACCACAGGTTTACTCAGATACGCAGTATTTT
length: 14
D: NA
size: NA
J: TRBJ2-3
V: TRBV29-1

CDR3: CASDPNRGRNTEAFF
DNA: TGTGCCAGCGATCCTAACAGGGGGCGGAACACTGAAGCTTTCTTT
length: 15
D: TRBD1
size: NA
J: TRBJ1-1
V: TRBV27

CDR3: CASSVNPGQGAGGAFF
DNA: TGCGCCAGCAGTGTGAATCCGGGACAGGGGGCCGGTGGAGCTTTCTTT
length: 16
D: TRBD1
size: NA
J: TRBJ1-1
V: TRBV10-2

CDR3: CASSLEQLRGRETQYF
DNA: TGTGCCAGCAGCTTAGAACAGCTAAGGGGTAGGGAGACCCAGTACTTC
length: 16
D: NA
size: NA
J: TRBJ2-5
V: TRBV11-2

CDR3: CASSIGWNTEAFF
DNA: TGTGCCAGTAGTATAGGATGGAACACTGAAGCTTTCTTT
length: 13
D: NA
size: NA
J: TRBJ1-1
V: TRBV19

CDR3: CASSPDRATNYGYTF
DNA: TGCGCCAGCAGTCCCGACAGGGCCACTAACTATGGCTACACCTTC
length: 15
D: TRBD1
size: NA
J: TRBJ1-2
V: TRBV10-2

CDR3: CASSLRRQGGTGELFF
DNA: TGTGCCAGCAGTTTACGGAGACAGGGTGGCACCGGGGAGCTGTTTTTT
length: 16
D: TRBD1
size: NA
J: TRBJ2-2
V: TRBV6-5

CDR3: CASSGSAETDTQYF
DNA: TGTGCCAGCTCAGGTTCAGCGGAGACAGATACGCAGTATTTT
length: 14
D: NA
size: NA
J: TRBJ2-3
V: TRBV19

CDR3: CASSPRDRDRAYEQYF
DNA: TGTGCCAGCAGCCCCCGAGACCGGGACAGGGCCTACGAGCAGTACTTC
length: 16
D: TRBD1
size: NA
J: TRBJ2-7
V: TRBV7-2